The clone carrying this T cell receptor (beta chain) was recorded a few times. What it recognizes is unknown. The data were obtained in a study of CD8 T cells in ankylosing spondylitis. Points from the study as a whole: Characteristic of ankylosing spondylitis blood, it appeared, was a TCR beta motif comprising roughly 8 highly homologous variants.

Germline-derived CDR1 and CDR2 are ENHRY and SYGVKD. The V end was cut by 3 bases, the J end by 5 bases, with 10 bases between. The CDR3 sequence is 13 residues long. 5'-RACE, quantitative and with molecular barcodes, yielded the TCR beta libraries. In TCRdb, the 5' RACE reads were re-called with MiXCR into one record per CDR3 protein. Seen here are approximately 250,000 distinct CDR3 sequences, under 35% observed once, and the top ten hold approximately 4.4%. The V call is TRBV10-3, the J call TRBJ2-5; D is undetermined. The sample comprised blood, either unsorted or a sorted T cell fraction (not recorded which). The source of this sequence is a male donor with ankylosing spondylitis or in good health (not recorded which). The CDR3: CAISDGLRETQYF. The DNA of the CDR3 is TGTGCCATCAGTGACGGCCTGCGGGAGACCCAGTACTTC.